This T cell receptor (beta chain) originates from a study of long-term antiretroviral therapy in people with HIV. Points from the study as a whole: Clonal expansions arising prior to ART prevailed in the repertoire at every time point.

This clone turned up a few times. No antigen is known for it. The CDR3 contains 14 residues. V lost 8 bases and J lost 5, with 19 bases in between. Germline CDR1 SGHNT, CDR2 YENEEA. At survey level, the immunoSEQ assay was run in its v3.0 version. The data were produced by immunoSEQ multiplex PCR, yet TCRdb's version contains in-frame clones alone and is incomplete. The sample yields around 30,000 clones, 85% seen once. The chain joins TRBV11-3 to TRBJ2-7; a weak D match, TRBD2 (6 bases). The sequence was obtained from a man aged 35-49 years with HIV. Sequenced here: unsorted PBMCs, sampled 2.3 years after starting antiretroviral therapy. This chain's CDR3 is CASGPQRVVHEQYF. CDR3 nucleotide sequence: TGTGCCAGCGGCCCCCAGCGGGTCGTCCACGAGCAGTACTTC.